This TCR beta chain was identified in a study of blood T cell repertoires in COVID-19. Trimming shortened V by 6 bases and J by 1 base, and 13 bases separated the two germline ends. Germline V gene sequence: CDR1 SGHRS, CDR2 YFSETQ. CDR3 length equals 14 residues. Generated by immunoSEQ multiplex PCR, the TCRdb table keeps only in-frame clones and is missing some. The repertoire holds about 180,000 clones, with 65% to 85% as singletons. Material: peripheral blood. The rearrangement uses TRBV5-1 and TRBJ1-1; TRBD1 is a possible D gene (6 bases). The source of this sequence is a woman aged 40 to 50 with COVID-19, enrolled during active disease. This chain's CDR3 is CASNWGQGNTEAFF. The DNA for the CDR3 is TGCGCCAGCAACTGGGGGCAGGGGAACACTGAAGCTTTCTTT.